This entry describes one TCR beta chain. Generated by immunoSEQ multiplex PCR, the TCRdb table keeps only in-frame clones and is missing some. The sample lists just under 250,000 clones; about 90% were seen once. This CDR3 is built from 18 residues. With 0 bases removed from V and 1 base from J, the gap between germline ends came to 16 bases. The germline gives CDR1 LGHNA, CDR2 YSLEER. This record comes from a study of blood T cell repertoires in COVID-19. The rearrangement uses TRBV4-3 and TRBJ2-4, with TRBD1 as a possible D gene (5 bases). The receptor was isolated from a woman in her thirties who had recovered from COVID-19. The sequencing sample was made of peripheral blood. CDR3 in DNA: TGCGCCAGCAGCCAAGAAGGGGTCGGGTCCCTGGCCAAAAACATTCAGTACTTC. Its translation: CASSQEGVGSLAKNIQYF.